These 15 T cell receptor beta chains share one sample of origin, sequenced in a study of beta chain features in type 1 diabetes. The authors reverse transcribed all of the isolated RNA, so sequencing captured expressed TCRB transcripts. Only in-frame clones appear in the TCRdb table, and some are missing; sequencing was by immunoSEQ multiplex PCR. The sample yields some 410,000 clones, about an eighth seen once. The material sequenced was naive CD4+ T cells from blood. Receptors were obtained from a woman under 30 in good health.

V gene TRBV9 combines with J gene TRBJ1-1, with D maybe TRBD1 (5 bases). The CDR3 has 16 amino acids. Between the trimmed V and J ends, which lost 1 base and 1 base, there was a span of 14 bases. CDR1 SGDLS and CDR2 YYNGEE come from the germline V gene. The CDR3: CASSVSSNTGNTEAFF. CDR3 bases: TGTGCCAGCAGCGTAAGCTCTAATACAGGGAACACTGAAGCTTTCTTT.

This CDR3 reads CASSVTVDTPTPNYGYTF. In DNA form, the CDR3 reads TGTGCCAGCAGCGTAACAGTAGACACTCCGACCCCTAACTATGGCTACACCTTC. The V call is TRBV7-9, the J call TRBJ1-2, with no clear D. CDR1 is SEHNR, CDR2 FQNEAQ, per germline (reference sequence). The CDR3 consists of 18 residues. Between the trimmed V and J ends, which lost 5 bases and 0 bases, there was a span of 22 bases. Supplemented by reference TRBV7-9 and TRBJ1-2, the full variable domain reads DTGVSQNPRHKITKRGQNVTFRCDPISEHNRLYWYRQTLGQGPEFLTYFQNEAQLEKSRLLSDRFSAERPKGSFSTLEIQRTEQGDSAMYLCASSVTVDTPTPNYGYTFGSGTRLTVV.

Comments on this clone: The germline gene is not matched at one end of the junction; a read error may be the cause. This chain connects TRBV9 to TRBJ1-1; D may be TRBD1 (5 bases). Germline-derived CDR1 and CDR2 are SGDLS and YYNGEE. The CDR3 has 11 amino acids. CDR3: CASSADGGLYF. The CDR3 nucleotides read TGTGCCAGCAGCGCCGACGGGGGACTATATTTT.

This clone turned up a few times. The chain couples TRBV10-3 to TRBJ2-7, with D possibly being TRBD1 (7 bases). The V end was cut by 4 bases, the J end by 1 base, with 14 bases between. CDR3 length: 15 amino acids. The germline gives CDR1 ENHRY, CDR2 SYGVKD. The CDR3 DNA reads TGTGCCATCAGTGGCGGGACAGAAACTTCCTACGAGCAGTACTTC. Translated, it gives CAISGGTETSYEQYF.

The CDR3 region has the DNA TGCGCCAGCAGCCAAGAATCATTGCGCTCCTACAATGAGCAGTTCTTC. Its protein is CASSQESLRSYNEQFF. The chain uses TRBV4-1 and TRBJ2-1; D not certain. The CDR3 is 16 amino acids. V lost 0 bases, J lost 0 bases, and 9 bases lay in between. The germline V gene has CDR1 MGHRA and CDR2 YSYEKL.

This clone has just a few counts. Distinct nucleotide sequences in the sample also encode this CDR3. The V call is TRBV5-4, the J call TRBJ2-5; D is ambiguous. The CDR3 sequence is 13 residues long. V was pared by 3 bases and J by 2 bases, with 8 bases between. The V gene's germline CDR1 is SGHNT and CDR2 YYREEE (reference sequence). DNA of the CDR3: TGTGCCAGCAGCTCGGGCCTTCAAGAGACCCAGTACTTC. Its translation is CASSSGLQETQYF.

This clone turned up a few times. CDR3 residues: CASSLAPKTTSGSNIQYF. The CDR3 DNA sequence: TGCGCCAGCAGCTTGGCGCCGAAAACTACTAGCGGGAGTAACATTCAGTACTTC. J is TRBJ2-4 and V is TRBV5-1; TRBD2 agrees at 11 bases. There are 18 residues in the CDR3. V was clipped by 0 bases and J by 7 bases; unmatched bases: 12. Germline-derived CDR1 and CDR2 are SGHRS and YFSETQ. The whole variable domain, filled in from reference TRBV5-1 and TRBJ2-4, reads KAGVTQTPRYLIKTRGQQVTLSCSPISGHRSVSWYQQTPGQGLQFLFEYFSETQRNKGNFPGRFSGRQFSNSRSEMNVSTLELGDSALYLCASSLAPKTTSGSNIQYFGAGTRLSVL.

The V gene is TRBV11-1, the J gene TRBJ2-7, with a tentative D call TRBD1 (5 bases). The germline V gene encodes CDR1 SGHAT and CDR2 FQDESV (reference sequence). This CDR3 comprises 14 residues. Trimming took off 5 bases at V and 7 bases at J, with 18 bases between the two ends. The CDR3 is CASSPRAGPREQYV. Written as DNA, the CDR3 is TGTGCCAGCAGCCCCAGAGCAGGGCCCCGGGAGCAGTACGTC.

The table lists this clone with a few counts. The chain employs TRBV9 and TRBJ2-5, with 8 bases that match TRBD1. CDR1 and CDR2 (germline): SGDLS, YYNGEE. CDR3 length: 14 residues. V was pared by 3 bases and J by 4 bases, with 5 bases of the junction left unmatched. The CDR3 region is CASSADRGGETQYF. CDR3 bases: TGTGCCAGCAGCGCCGACAGGGGCGGAGAGACCCAGTACTTC.

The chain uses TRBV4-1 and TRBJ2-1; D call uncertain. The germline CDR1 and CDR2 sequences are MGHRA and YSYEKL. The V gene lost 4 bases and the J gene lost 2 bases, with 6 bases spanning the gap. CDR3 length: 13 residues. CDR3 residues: CASSRITYNEQFF. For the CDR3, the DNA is TGCGCCAGCAGCCGGATTACCTACAATGAGCAGTTCTTC.

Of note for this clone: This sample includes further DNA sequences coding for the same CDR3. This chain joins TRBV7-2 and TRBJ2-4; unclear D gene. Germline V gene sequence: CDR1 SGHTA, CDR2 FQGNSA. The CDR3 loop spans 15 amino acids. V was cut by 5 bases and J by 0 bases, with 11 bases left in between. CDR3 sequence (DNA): TGTGCCAGCAGCCCTAGTCGGGTAGCCAAAAACATTCAGTACTTC. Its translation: CASSPSRVAKNIQYF.

CDR3 loop: CASSLQAADTQYF. For the CDR3, the DNA is TGCGCCAGCAGCTTACAGGCTGCAGATACGCAGTATTTT. This chain joins TRBV5-1 and TRBJ2-3, with D possibly matching TRBD1 (5 bases). V was cut by 2 bases and J by 4 bases, with 8 bases left in between. CDR3 length: 13 amino acids. The germline CDR1 and CDR2 sequences are SGHRS and YFSETQ. Full variable domain (missing parts from reference TRBV5-1 and TRBJ2-3): KAGVTQTPRYLIKTRGQQVTLSCSPISGHRSVSWYQQTPGQGLQFLFEYFSETQRNKGNFPGRFSGRQFSNSRSEMNVSTLELGDSALYLCASSLQAADTQYFGPGTRLTVL.

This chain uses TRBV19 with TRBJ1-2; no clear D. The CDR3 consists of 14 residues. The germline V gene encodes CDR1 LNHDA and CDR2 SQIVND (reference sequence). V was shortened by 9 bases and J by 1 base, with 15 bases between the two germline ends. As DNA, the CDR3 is TGTGCCAGCCGACCGAGAATCGGTAACTATGGCTACACCTTC. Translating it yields CASRPRIGNYGYTF.

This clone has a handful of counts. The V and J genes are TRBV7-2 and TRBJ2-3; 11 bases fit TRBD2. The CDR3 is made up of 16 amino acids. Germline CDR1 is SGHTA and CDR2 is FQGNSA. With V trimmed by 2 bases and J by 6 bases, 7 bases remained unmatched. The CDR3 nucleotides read TGTGCCAGCAGCTTATCGACTAGCGGGGCGGGGGATACGCAGTATTTT. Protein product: CASSLSTSGAGDTQYF.

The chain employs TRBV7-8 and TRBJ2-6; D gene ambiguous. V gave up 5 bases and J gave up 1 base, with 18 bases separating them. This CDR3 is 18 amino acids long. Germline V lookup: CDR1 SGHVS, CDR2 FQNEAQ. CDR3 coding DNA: TGTGCCAGCAGCCCTCTCGGGTTTCGTTATTCTGGGGCCAACGTCCTGACTTTC. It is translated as CASSPLGFRYSGANVLTF.